This TCR beta chain emerged from a study of cytomegalovirus exposure and HLA in healthy donors (dated by TCRdb to about 2017). Context from the whole study: In an earlier analysis of under 600 of the donors, 250 to 300 Gb of sequence data and 100 million or so unique TCR beta sequences from about 179 million T cells were reported. Roughly 300 gigabases of sequencing data and tens of millions of unique TCR sequences were included in an early release covering roughly 700 HLA-typed donors. Of the 398 genotyped donors, 81% fell in the genetic ancestry cluster associated with self-reported Caucasian donors. The aim of the study was to test whether cataloging public T cell receptors could identify signatures of past pathogen exposure. Using immunosequencing, the study profiled T cell repertoires from fewer than 850 subjects and related those repertoires to cytomegalovirus serostatus. Along with the roughly 670-subject first cohort, a separate validation cohort of over a hundred different subjects was used. High-throughput TCR immunosequencing, statistical association of individual TCRs with disease status, and machine learning were combined to predict cytomegalovirus infection status. A later analysis re-analyzed previously published TCR beta repertoires from several hundred donors and added high-resolution HLA genotyping to study TCR occurrence patterns. The later analysis used no new phenotypic data to find candidate immune exposures, relying instead on TCR beta sequences and their occurrence across donors. An earlier analysis of some 600 of the donors applied high-throughput TCR beta sequencing to assess whether each TCR beta V gene segment acted as functional or pseudogenic. Donor age, sex, ethnicity and CMV serostatus were compiled together with the repertoire data. A later genetic analysis took genome-wide SNP genotypes for about 65% of the roughly 670 donors and used that subset as a discovery cohort. All discovery cohort repertoires had been generated on a single sequencing platform. Class I and class II HLA loci were covered by the typing at four-digit resolution. Typing coverage varied by locus: 629-630 donors for A, B, C, DRB1 and DQB1; roughly 510 for DQA1; nearly 610 for DPA1; approximately 490 for DPB1. Because of strong linkage in the cohort, roughly five DR-DQ haplotypes were treated as single units for association and clustering. Among 398 genotyped donors of the cohort, an average of approximately 240,000 unique TCR beta nucleotide sequences were sequenced per donor, roughly 20% of them non-productive.

Library preparation used the immunoSEQ multiplex PCR assay. For the multiplex PCR, a mixture combining 60 forward primers for TCR Vbeta segments and 13 reverse primers for TCR Jbeta segments was used. Amplification of the CDR3 region of rearranged TCR beta genes was performed with a multiplex PCR assay on genomic DNA. Amplified TCR beta libraries were sequenced as 87-base-pair reads on the Illumina HiSeq System. The study's processing was this. A later analysis tallied roughly 80 million unique TCR beta chains across the approximately 670 repertoires, and about 10 million of those chains were shared by two or more donors. Raw reads were error-corrected and collapsed into unique sequences by a nearest-neighbor algorithm in which closely related sequences were merged to remove PCR and sequencing errors. To assign V, D and J gene segments, CDR3 sequences were aligned to IMGT reference sequences. For a sequence to be retained, a match of at least six nucleotides to both a V gene segment and a J gene segment was required. A rearrangement counted as productive if the CDR3 had no stop codons and remained in frame with V and J, and every other rearrangement counted as non-productive. Following IMGT convention, CDR3 was defined as the stretch from the second conserved V-encoded cysteine to the conserved J-encoded phenylalanine. In an earlier analysis of more than 550 of the donors, sequences lacking an unambiguous match to a single V gene segment were excluded. An earlier analysis of some 610 of the donors called V segments functional above 56.7% productive rearrangements and segregating when the between-donor standard deviation exceeded 5%. A statistical classification framework was developed to diagnose cytomegalovirus status using the catalog of TCR beta chain sequences. In a later analysis, V and J genes were assigned by comparing TCR nucleotide sequences against IMGT/GENE-DB human TR gene sequences. In a later analysis, CDR3 sequences and most-parsimonious VDJ recombination scenarios were assigned using the TCRdist pipeline. In a later analysis, each TCR beta chain was defined by its CDR3 amino acid sequence together with its V-gene family, and reads without a unique V-gene family were excluded. In a later analysis, fewer than 600 highly shared, low-generation-probability nucleotide sequences were removed to address suspected cross-contamination and a sequencing artifact. A later analysis calculated a clonal expansion index for each public chain from normalized within-repertoire ranks of inferred template counts. A later analysis computed generation probabilities with a VDJ recombination model fitted to out-of-frame rearrangements, and checked the results against IGoR. Hypergeometric tests were used in a later analysis to score TCR-TCR, TCR-HLA and TCR-CMV co-occurrence, with a repertoire-size bias correction applied to the TCR pairs. To estimate false discovery rates, a later analysis permuted the HLA or CMV assignments 20 times. In a later analysis, co-occurring TCRs were grouped using DBSCAN, and TCRdist sequence similarity was added for clustering within HLA-allele-positive subsets. For co-occurrence clustering, repertoires with fewer than 30,000 or more than 120,000 public chains were excluded, along with roughly 5 repertoires with anomalous nucleotide sharing. The table was pulled from immuneACCESS by TCRdb, which kept in-frame rearrangements only. Such tables lose some clones; where checked, under half of the loss comes from unresolved V genes, and the rest has no known cause. The V and J calls and clone size were taken over from that table, and D and trimming were inferred from the DNA. In all, the sample holds about 200,000 clones, and 75% to 85% of those were seen once. The ten largest account for 12% to 15% of the sample.

The cohort comprised hundreds of healthy bone marrow donors. Cohort members were all nominally healthy when sampled, although unrecorded immune exposures were likely present. The donor was CMV seropositive and belonged to the group of 250 to 300 seropositive cohort members. A peripheral blood sample was provided by each donor, and peripheral blood mononuclear cells were used for TCR beta sequencing. Genomic DNA was extracted from the blood cell samples with the Qiagen DNeasy Blood Extraction Kit. Only one count was recorded for this clone. Its antigen is unknown. Per-base qualities were not stored, and no clone one base away is much larger. Based on the germline V gene (reference sequence), the CDR1 and CDR2 sequences are LNHNV and YYDKDF. The CDR3 sequence holds 15 residues, the cysteine and phenylalanine included. The DNA shown is the 45-base CDR3, in frame from base 1. At the junction V is shortened by 5 bases and J by 8 bases, with 18 bases in between.

On the study overall, not on this receptor specifically: According to a later analysis, parvovirus B19, influenza, CMV and Epstein-Barr virus appeared linked to several top co-occurrence clusters. Strong co-occurrence of HLA alleles, especially DR and DQ, made assigning TCR associations to individual alleles difficult. Most TCR sequences were observed very rarely across donors, whereas some public TCRs were present in many individuals. In vitro tests confirmed that a few of the cytomegalovirus-associated TCR beta chains recognize cytomegalovirus antigens. It was suggested by the authors that the approach could potentially be generalized to other disease states and immunological phenotypes. Presence/absence analyses assumed roughly uniform sequencing depth across donors, an assumption that may not hold. Because counts were too low, around 17 rarely observed V segments, including chromosome 9 orphons, were left out of the earlier analysis of some 600 of the donors. The cohort was sequenced for TCR beta chains only, and without alpha or paired-chain data the features that could be detected were limited. Linkage disequilibrium might explain the correlated functional status among segregating V segments, but an unknown experimental factor could not be excluded. In the study, 150 to 200 TCR beta chains were listed as associated with cytomegalovirus. According to a later genetic analysis, donors in an Asian-associated ancestry cluster had fewer N-insertions in productive TCRs than the approximately 670-donor mean. The sequencing pipeline was judged likely to have produced a cluster of highly shared sequence variants as a technical artifact. Because the 87-base-pair reads could not distinguish some IMGT-functional V segments, including TRBV6-2 and TRBV6-3, those segments were excluded. Compared with equally common non-associated chains, HLA-associated TCR beta chains in a later analysis were more clonally expanded and had lower generation probabilities. V-gene and J-gene trimming of TCR beta chains was associated with a missense DCLRE1C variant in a later genetic analysis, and the association was replicated in an independent cohort. In a later analysis, TCR association rates were found to vary across HLA loci, with the most associated TCRs seen for DRB1 alleles and the fewest for HLA-C alleles. In a later analysis, most CMV-associated TCR beta chains were found to appear HLA-restricted, with HLA associations seemingly driven largely by CMV exposure. In both the original and validation cohorts, the classifier was reported to diagnose cytomegalovirus status with high specificity and sensitivity. In a later analysis, 16,951 TCR beta sequences were associated with specific HLA alleles at a false discovery rate of 0.05. Because some donors lacked HLA typing at each locus, the association tests relied only on the typed subset. A further reported finding was that TCR beta sequences accurately predicted the HLA-A and HLA-B alleles for most subjects in the first cohort. CMV serostatus was the only immune exposure information available for the cohort. An earlier analysis of approximately 600 of the donors showed that most TCR beta V segments appeared in productive rearrangements either about 87% or about 30% of the time, which broadly matched IMGT annotations.

The sample comprised PBMCs. The chain is assembled from TRBV15 and TRBJ1-4, with the identity of the D gene unclear. The TCR was taken from a woman aged 25 to 39 in good health and CMV-seropositive. CDR3 protein: CATSRKGGSGEKLFF. The nucleotide sequence is given as TGTGCCACCAGCCGAAAGGGTGGAAGCGGAGAAAAACTGTTTTTT. Beyond the CDR3, the reference TRBV15 and TRBJ1-4 genes provide the residues; the full variable domain reads: DAMVIQNPRYQVTQFGKPVTLSCSQTLNHNVMYWYQQKSSQAPKLLFHYYDKDFNNEADTPDNFQSRRPNTSFCFLDIRSPGLGDTAMYLCATSRKGGSGEKLFFGSGTQLSVL.